This paragraph reports one T cell receptor beta chain. The data are from a study of radiation and T cells in renal cell carcinoma. Noted time point: blood 4 weeks post-SBRT, at nephrectomy. Treatment meaning: 15 Gy SBRT to primary tumor, nephrectomy 4 weeks later. Libraries were prepared by immunoSEQ multiplex PCR; TCRdb keeps only in-frame clonotypes and omits some of them. The data hold about 78,000 clones, with about 89% observed a single time. The trim removed 6 bases at V and 0 bases at J, leaving 10 bases unmatched. Germline CDR1 MNHEY, CDR2 SMNVEV (reference sequence). This CDR3 is 16 amino acids long.

The chain links TRBV27 to TRBJ1-1; 7 nucleotides line up with TRBD1. This TCR was recovered from a woman in her 70s with renal cell carcinoma. The specimen was blood, collected from a patient whose treatment included radiotherapy and nephrectomy. In DNA form, the CDR3 reads TGTGCCAGCAGCACGACAGGGAGGGCCGTGAACACTGAAGCTTTCTTT. Residues: CASSTTGRAVNTEAFF.